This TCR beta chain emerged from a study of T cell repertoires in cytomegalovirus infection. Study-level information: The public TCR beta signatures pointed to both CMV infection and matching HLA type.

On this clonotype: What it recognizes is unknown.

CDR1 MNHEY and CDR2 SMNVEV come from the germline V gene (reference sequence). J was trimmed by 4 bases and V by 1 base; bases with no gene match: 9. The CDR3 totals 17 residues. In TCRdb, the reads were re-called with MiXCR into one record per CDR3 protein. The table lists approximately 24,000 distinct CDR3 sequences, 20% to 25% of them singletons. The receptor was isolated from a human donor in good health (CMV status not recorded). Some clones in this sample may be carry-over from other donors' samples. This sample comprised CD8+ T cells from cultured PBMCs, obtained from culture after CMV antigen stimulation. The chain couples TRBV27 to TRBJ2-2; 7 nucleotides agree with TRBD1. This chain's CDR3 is CASSLYVVQGITGELFF. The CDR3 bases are TGTGCCAGCAGTTTATACGTAGTACAGGGGATCACCGGGGAGCTGTTTTTT.